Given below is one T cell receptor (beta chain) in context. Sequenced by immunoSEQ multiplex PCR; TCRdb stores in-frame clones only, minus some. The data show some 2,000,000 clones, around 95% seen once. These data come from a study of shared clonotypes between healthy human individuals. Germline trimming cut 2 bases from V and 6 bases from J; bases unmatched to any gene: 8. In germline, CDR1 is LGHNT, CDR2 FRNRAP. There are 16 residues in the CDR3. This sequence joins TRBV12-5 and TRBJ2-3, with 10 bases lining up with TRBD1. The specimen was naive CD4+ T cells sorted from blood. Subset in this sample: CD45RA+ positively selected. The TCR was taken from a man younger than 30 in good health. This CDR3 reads CASGLTTAGQGDTQYF. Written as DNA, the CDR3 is TGTGCTAGTGGTTTGACGACCGCGGGACAGGGGGATACGCAGTATTTT. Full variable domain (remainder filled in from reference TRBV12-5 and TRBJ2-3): DARVTQTPRHKVTEMGQEVTMRCQPILGHNTVFWYRQTMMQGLELLAYFRNRAPLDDSGMPKDRFSAEMPDATLATLKIQPSEPRDSAVYFCASGLTTAGQGDTQYFGPGTRLTVL.